This TCR beta chain was observed in a study of T cell responses to AZD1222 COVID-19 vaccine. V dropped 2 bases and J dropped 2 bases, with 13 bases sitting between them. This CDR3 has 15 residues. CDR1 and CDR2 from the germline V gene are MGHDK and SYGVNS. Only in-frame clones appear in the TCRdb table, and some are missing; sequencing was by immunoSEQ multiplex PCR. The sample consists of roughly 130,000 clones, around 90% of them appearing once. Sequenced material: peripheral blood, taken on day 0 of AZD1222 vaccination. The TCR sequence derives from an adult in good health. The V and J genes are TRBV25-1 and TRBJ2-7; D is possibly TRBD1 (5 bases). The CDR3 DNA reads as TGTGCCAGCAGTGAAACAAGGGGCCTCACCTACGAGCAGTACTTC. As protein: CASSETRGLTYEQYF.